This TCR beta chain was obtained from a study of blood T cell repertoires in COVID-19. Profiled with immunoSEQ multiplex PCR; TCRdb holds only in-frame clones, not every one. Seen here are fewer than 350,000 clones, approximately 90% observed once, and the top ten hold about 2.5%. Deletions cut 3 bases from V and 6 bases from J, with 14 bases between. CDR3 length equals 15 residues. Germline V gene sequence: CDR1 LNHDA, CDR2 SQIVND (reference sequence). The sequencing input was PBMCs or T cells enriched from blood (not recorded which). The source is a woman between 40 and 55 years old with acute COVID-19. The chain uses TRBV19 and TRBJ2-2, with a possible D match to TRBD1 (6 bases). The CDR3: CASSMWTAVPGELFF. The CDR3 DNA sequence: TGTGCCAGTAGTATGTGGACAGCGGTTCCCGGGGAGCTGTTTTTT.